This record concerns one TCR beta chain sequence. The assay was immunoSEQ multiplex PCR, and TCRdb's table has in-frame clones only and misses some. The sample records 110,000 to 150,000 clones, roughly 80% being singletons. This entry belongs to a study of blood T cell repertoires in COVID-19. Specimen: PBMCs or T cells enriched from blood (not recorded which). This TCR derives from a woman aged 50 to 60 who had recovered from COVID-19.

The CDR3 sequence is CASSEGGGVSYEQYV. DNA for the CDR3: TGTGCCAGCAGTGAGGGCGGGGGAGTCTCCTACGAGCAGTACGTC. The chain recombines TRBV2 with TRBJ2-7, with 7 bases identical to TRBD2. Germline assignment: CDR1 SNHLY and CDR2 FYNNEI. The CDR3 spans 15 residues. V lost 3 bases, J lost 0 bases, and 5 bases stayed unmatched.